The present T cell receptor beta chain was sequenced within a study of kidney transplant recipient with SARS-CoV-2 infection. This clonotype was observed a few times. TCRdb reprocessed the reads via MiXCR and lists one record per CDR3 protein. The table includes about 250,000 distinct CDR3 sequences, around 26% detected once. The sequenced sample was a blood sample, obtained at baseline and on day 111 from a kidney transplant recipient. This sequence originates from a male patient aged 30 to 39 who had COVID-19 and was a kidney transplant recipient. A share of the T cells may be of graft donor origin.

The CDR3 spells CASSCFTHEGKTYGYTF. The CDR3 DNA reads as TGTGCCAGCAGCTGTTTCACTCACGAGGGAAAGACCTATGGCTACACCTTC. The V call is TRBV7-1, the J call TRBJ1-2, with D unresolved. TRBV7-1 is given ORF status, its function remaining uncertain. The CDR3 spans 17 residues. V gave up 4 bases and J gave up 4 bases, with 22 bases separating them.